These 16 T cell receptor beta chains share one sample of origin, sequenced in a study of T cell repertoires in cytomegalovirus infection. Their antigen targets remain unknown. MiXCR, run by TCRdb on the reads, gives a single entry per CDR3 protein. This table has about 920,000 distinct CDR3 sequences, roughly 30% appearing once. The sample was cultured CD8+ T cells from PBMCs, taken from culture after CMV antigen stimulation. The source is a human donor in good health (CMV status not recorded). Some clones in this sample may be carry-over from other donors' samples.

Only a few counts were recorded for this clonotype. The chain recombines TRBV6-6 with TRBJ1-3; weak D call: TRBD1 (6 bases). Between the trimmed V and J ends, which lost 5 bases and 4 bases, there was a span of 18 bases. This CDR3 region has 16 residues. In germline, CDR1 is MNHNY, CDR2 SVGAGI (reference sequence). CDR3 in DNA: TGTGCCAGCAGTGACTACAGGACAGAGGGGGGAAACACCATATATTTT. The encoded protein is CASSDYRTEGGNTIYF.

In its sample, this clonotype was seen a few times. The V call is TRBV4-1, the J call TRBJ2-1; 7 positions agree with TRBD1. CDR3 size: 17 residues. V lost 0 bases and J lost 12; bases outside the gene matches: 17. Germline CDR1 reads MGHRA; CDR2 reads YSYEKL. The CDR3 DNA reads TGCGCCAGCAGCCAAGATCCGCCGGGACAGCTATCAGCGAGGCAGTTCTTC. It encodes CASSQDPPGQLSARQFF.

This clonotype was seen a few times. The rearrangement joins TRBV12-3 or TRBV12-4 to TRBJ2-3; D gene ambiguous. The CDR3 has 13 residues. The ends were cut back, 6 bases at V and 4 bases at J, with 11 bases in the middle. CDR3 sequence (DNA): TGTGCCAGCAGCCTTTCAAGTGCAGATACGCAGTATTTT. This sequence encodes CASSLSSADTQYF.

About this clonotype itself: The junction departs from germline at one end; a sequencing error may be responsible. The V and J genes are TRBV29-1 and TRBJ2-3; 9 bases fit TRBD2. Germline-derived CDR1 and CDR2 are SQVTM and ANQGSEA. The CDR3 is 16 residues long. The CDR3 loop reads CCVEGLALPSTDTQYF. CDR3 sequence (DNA): TGCTGCGTTGAAGGACTAGCGCTTCCTAGCACAGATACGCAGTATTTT.

The rearrangement joins TRBV7-9 to TRBJ2-5; TRBD1 is a possible D gene (6 bases). Trimming left V 5 bases short and J 7 bases short, with 20 bases between. This CDR3 spans 15 amino acids. Germline CDR1 SEHNR, CDR2 FQNEAQ (reference sequence). The CDR3 region is CASSPRQVEIRTQYF. The CDR3 region has the DNA TGTGCCAGCAGCCCCCGACAGGTAGAGATTCGGACCCAGTACTTC.

The chain recombines TRBV24-1 with TRBJ2-7; TRBD2 agrees at 12 bases. Trimming at V came to 3 bases and at J to 2 bases, leaving 10 bases not matched to a gene. Germline values: CDR1 KGHDR, CDR2 SFDVKD. The CDR3 runs to 18 residues. CDR3 in DNA: TGTGCCACCAGTGATCCCCTACGGACTAGCGGGGACCCCTACGAGCAGTACGTC. This gives the protein CATSDPLRTSGDPYEQYV.

The chain couples TRBV29-1 to TRBJ2-1, with a weak D call TRBD2 (6 bases). Deletions cut 8 bases from V and 3 bases from J, with 20 bases between. Germline lookup yields CDR1 SQVTM and CDR2 ANQGSEA. This CDR3 is built from 15 residues. DNA of the CDR3: TGCAGCCTGGAAAGCGTGACAGCGGGCTACAATGAGCAGTTCTTC. This codes for CSLESVTAGYNEQFF.

The DNA of the CDR3 is TGTGCCAGCACAGGACGAAATCACTATGGCTACACCTTC. Residues: CASTGRNHYGYTF. The genes are TRBV7-9 and TRBJ1-2; D is ambiguous. V lost 7 bases, J lost 3 bases, and 12 bases lay in between. This CDR3 region has 13 residues. Germline CDR1 and CDR2: SEHNR and FQNEAQ (reference sequence).

J is TRBJ2-1 and V is TRBV20-1, with 10 bases identical to TRBD2. Germline-derived CDR1 and CDR2 are DFQATT and SNEGSKA (reference sequence). This CDR3 has 15 amino acids. J gave up 4 bases and V 0 bases, and 3 bases lay outside the gene matches. CDR3 in DNA: TGCAGTGCTAGAGACCTAGCGGGGGATTACAATGAGCAGTTCTTC. It yields the protein CSARDLAGDYNEQFF.

This clonotype was detected only a few times. The J gene is TRBJ2-1, the V gene TRBV7-8; 7 positions agree with TRBD1. This CDR3 comprises 15 residues. V shed 4 bases, J shed 3 bases, and the junction held 6 bases outside the gene matches. Germline V gene data show CDR1 as SGHVS and CDR2 as FQNEAQ. The CDR3 protein is CASSSRDSHYNEQFF. Written as DNA, the CDR3 is TGTGCCAGCAGCTCCCGGGACAGTCACTACAATGAGCAGTTCTTC.

V is TRBV14 and J is TRBJ2-7, with 9 bases that match TRBD1. CDR1 is SGHDN, CDR2 FVKESK, per germline. The CDR3 extends over 16 amino acids. The V segment lost 1 base and the J segment 6 bases; nucleotides outside the gene matches: 10. The CDR3 here is CASSQAGTGFFGEQYF. The CDR3 DNA is TGTGCCAGCAGCCAAGCCGGGACAGGGTTTTTCGGCGAGCAGTACTTC.

This chain links TRBV9 with TRBJ1-6, with 7 bases fitting TRBD1. Germline loops: CDR1 SGDLS, CDR2 YYNGEE. Losses at the gene ends were 2 bases for V and 10 bases for J; bases not matched to a gene: 12. This CDR3 contains 16 residues. The CDR3 DNA follows: TGTGCCAGCAGCGTTCTAGTGGAGACAGGGTTGTCACCCCTCCACTTT. Amino acid sequence: CASSVLVETGLSPLHF.

The rearrangement joins TRBV20-1 to TRBJ2-1, with TRBD2 matching 9 bases. This CDR3 contains 15 residues. Germline lookup yields CDR1 DFQATT and CDR2 SNEGSKA (reference sequence). Germline trimming cut 6 bases from V and 2 bases from J; bases unmatched to any gene: 8. For the CDR3, the DNA is TGCAGTGCGAGACTAGCGGCTTCTACCTACAATGAGCAGTTCTTC. Amino acids: CSARLAASTYNEQFF.

The genes are TRBV7-9 and TRBJ1-2; 10 bases are a match to TRBD1. The CDR3 has 17 amino acids. Germline V gene data show CDR1 as SEHNR and CDR2 as FQNEAQ (reference sequence). The trim removed 5 bases at V and 0 bases at J, leaving 9 bases unmatched. The CDR3 region is CASSRPGTGAPNYGYTF. DNA of the CDR3: TGTGCCAGCAGCCGTCCCGGGACAGGGGCCCCTAACTATGGCTACACCTTC. The entire variable domain, with the rest obtained from reference TRBV7-9 and TRBJ1-2, is as follows: DTGVSQNPRHKITKRGQNVTFRCDPISEHNRLYWYRQTLGQGPEFLTYFQNEAQLEKSRLLSDRFSAERPKGSFSTLEIQRTEQGDSAMYLCASSRPGTGAPNYGYTFGSGTRLTVV.

As for this clonotype: A much larger clone lies a single base off, so this may be a read error. CDR3 in DNA: TGTGTCAGCAGCTTAGAGGTACTCACCGGGGAGCTGTTTTTT. It encodes CVSSLEVLTGELFF. The rearrangement uses TRBV7-2 and TRBJ2-2; unclear D gene. The CDR3 has 14 residues. The germline CDR1 and CDR2 sequences are SGHTA and FQGNSA.

The chain recombines TRBV6-8 with TRBJ1-2, with no clear D. The V gene's germline CDR1 is MNHGY and CDR2 SAAAGT. V was trimmed by 6 bases and J by 8 bases, leaving 13 bases between them. The length of the CDR3 is 12 residues. Here the CDR3 reads CASSTHDLGYTF. CDR3 DNA: TGTGCCAGCAGCACGCACGATTTGGGCTACACCTTC.